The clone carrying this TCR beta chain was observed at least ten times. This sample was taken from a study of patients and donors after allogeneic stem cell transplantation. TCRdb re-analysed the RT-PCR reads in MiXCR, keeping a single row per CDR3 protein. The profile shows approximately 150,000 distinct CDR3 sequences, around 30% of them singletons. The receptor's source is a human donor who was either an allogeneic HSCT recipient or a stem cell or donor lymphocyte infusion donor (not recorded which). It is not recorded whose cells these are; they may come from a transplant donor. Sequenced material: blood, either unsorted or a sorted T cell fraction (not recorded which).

Here the CDR3 DNA reads TGCGCCAGCAGCCAAGATTTGGAGACAGGGACGCGGGCGGCGACTGAAGCTTTCTTT. This gives the protein CASSQDLETGTRAATEAFF. J is TRBJ1-1 and V is TRBV4-3; 7 nucleotides line up with TRBD1. V lost 0 bases to trimming and J lost 5 bases; unmatched junction nucleotides: 18. CDR3 length: 19 amino acids. CDR1 is LGHNA and CDR2 is YSLEER in the germline V gene.